The clone carrying this TCR beta chain was seen once. Other nucleotide sequences in the sample specify the same CDR3. The data originate from a study of blood T cell repertoires in COVID-19. Across the study: The United States, Italy and Spain provided the acute and convalescent COVID-19 samples. Sources were T cells, B-cell-depleted T cells, or PBMCs; the material itself was cDNA or gDNA.

Per the original data handling: From reference gene primer amplification, estimates of nucleated cell counts were derived. Profiled with immunoSEQ multiplex PCR; TCRdb holds only in-frame clones, not every one. V and J calls plus clone size are reproduced from that table; the DNA served to infer D and trimming. The sample records hundreds of thousands of clones, about 87% being singletons. Germline CDR1 and CDR2: MGHRA and YSYEKL. The CDR3 totals 14 residues. Between the trimmed V and J ends, which lost 1 base and 6 bases, there was a span of 11 bases. This chain connects TRBV4-1 to TRBJ2-3; no reliable D call. The sequence was obtained from a woman aged 18-29 years with acute or convalescent COVID-19. Sequencing used peripheral blood. CDR3 coding DNA: TGCGCCAGCAGCCAAGTAAACTCCAGGGATACGCAGTATTTT. It yields the protein CASSQVNSRDTQYF.